Following are 4 T cell receptor beta chains from one sample sequenced in a study of blood T cell repertoires in COVID-19. Clones were read by immunoSEQ multiplex PCR, and TCRdb kept only the in-frame ones, dropping some. The data contain about 260,000 clones, 91% of them singletons. Sequencing was carried out using peripheral blood. These receptors came from a person under 30 with COVID-19, enrolled during active disease.

The DNA for the CDR3 is TGCGCCAGCACCCCACAGGGGATTGGGGGAGAGACCCAGTACTTC. This codes for CASTPQGIGGETQYF. The chain carries TRBV5-1 and TRBJ2-5; the match to TRBD1 covers 7 bases. V lost 6 bases and J lost 4; bases outside the gene matches: 12. Germline-derived CDR1 and CDR2 are SGHRS and YFSETQ. The CDR3 totals 15 residues.

V and J are TRBV29-1 and TRBJ1-1; perhaps TRBD1 as D (6 bases). Trimming cost V 6 bases and J 7 bases, with 9 bases left between them. The germline V gene encodes CDR1 SQVTM and CDR2 ANQGSEA. The CDR3 extends over 10 amino acids. This CDR3 is CSVWDNEAFF. As DNA, the CDR3 is TGCAGCGTATGGGACAATGAAGCTTTCTTT.

The chain employs TRBV14 and TRBJ1-1; the D gene is possibly TRBD1 (5 bases). Germline-derived CDR1 and CDR2 are SGHDN and FVKESK. The CDR3 sequence is 17 residues long. Trimming left V 1 base short and J 3 bases short, with 18 bases between. CDR3 in DNA: TGTGCCAGCAGCCAAGGGAGAGGGTGGCCGGGGGACACTGAAGCTTTCTTT. Protein sequence: CASSQGRGWPGDTEAFF.

The chain joins TRBV4-1 to TRBJ1-4, with 9 bases fitting TRBD1. The CDR3 spans 15 residues. CDR1 MGHRA and CDR2 YSYEKL come from the germline V gene. The V gene end was trimmed by 1 base and the J gene end by 6 bases; junction bases not matched to a gene: 3. The DNA of the CDR3 is TGCGCCAGCAGCCAAGGGACAGGGGAATATGAAAAACTGTTTTTT. It is translated as CASSQGTGEYEKLFF.